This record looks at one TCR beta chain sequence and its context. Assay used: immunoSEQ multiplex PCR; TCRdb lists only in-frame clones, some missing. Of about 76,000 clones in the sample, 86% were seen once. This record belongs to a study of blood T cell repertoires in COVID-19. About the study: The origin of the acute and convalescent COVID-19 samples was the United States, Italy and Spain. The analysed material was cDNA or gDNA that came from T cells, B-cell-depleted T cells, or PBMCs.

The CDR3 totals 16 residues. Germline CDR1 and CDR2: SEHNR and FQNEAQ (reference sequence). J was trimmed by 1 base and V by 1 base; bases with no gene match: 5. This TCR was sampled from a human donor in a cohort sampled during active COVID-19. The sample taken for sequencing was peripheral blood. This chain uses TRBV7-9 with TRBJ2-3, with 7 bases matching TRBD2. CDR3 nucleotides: TGTGCCAGCAGCTTAGATTCGGCGGGGGGCACAGATACGCAGTATTTT. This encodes CASSLDSAGGTDTQYF. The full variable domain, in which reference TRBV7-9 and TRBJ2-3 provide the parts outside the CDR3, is DTGVSQNPRHKITKRGQNVTFRCDPISEHNRLYWYRQTLGQGPEFLTYFQNEAQLEKSRLLSDRFSAERPKGSFSTLEIQRTEQGDSAMYLCASSLDSAGGTDTQYFGPGTRLTVL.